Sequencing of this TCR beta chain was carried out in a study of Tregs in tolerant kidney transplant recipients. This table comes from immunoSEQ multiplex PCR, and its TCRdb copy is limited to in-frame clones, with some not included. In the table there are roughly 45,000 clones, about 90% of which are singletons. From germline, CDR1 is KGHSH and CDR2 LQKENI. This CDR3 has 18 amino acids. Germline trimming cut 1 base from V and 1 base from J; bases unmatched to any gene: 10. An overnight rest at 37°C with about 200 IU/ml IL-2 preceded regulatory T cell sorting from thawed PBMCs. Sequencing was carried out using Tregs from blood. The rearrangement uses TRBV18 and TRBJ1-5; 7 nucleotides align to TRBD1. This clonotype was sampled from a human donor in good health. The CDR3 is CASSPLQGDLGSNQPQHF. Here the CDR3 DNA reads TGTGCCAGCTCACCACTTCAGGGGGATTTAGGGAGCAATCAGCCCCAGCATTTT. Based on the CDR3 plus reference TRBV18 and TRBJ1-5, the full variable domain is NAGVMQNPRHLVRRRGQEARLRCSPMKGHSHVYWYRQLPEEGLKFMVYLQKENIIDESGMPKERFSAEFPKEGPSILRIQQVVRGDSAAYFCASSPLQGDLGSNQPQHFGDGTRLSIL.